These 31 T cell receptor beta chains were all obtained from the same sample, sequenced in a study of OX40 agonist ivuxolimab in advanced cancers. TCRdb's table, derived via immunoSEQ multiplex PCR, lists solely in-frame clones and lacks some. The sample has tens of thousands of clones, around 86% seen once. The sequencing here drew on CD4+ or CD8+ T cells sorted from blood, taken in a trial of the OX40 agonist ivuxolimab. All receptors derive from an adult with an advanced solid tumor such as melanoma, head and neck, liver or kidney cancer.

J is TRBJ2-7 and V is TRBV7-9; 8 bases agree with TRBD1. The CDR3 sequence is 17 residues long. V trimming: 4 bases; J trimming: 1 base; junction bases outside the gene matches: 12. Germline V gene sequence: CDR1 SEHNR, CDR2 FQNEAQ (reference sequence). This CDR3 reads CASSSTAGTGLSYEQYF. The DNA for the CDR3 is TGTGCCAGCAGCTCCACTGCAGGGACAGGACTATCCTACGAGCAGTACTTC.

The chain recombines TRBV10-3 with TRBJ1-6; D is unclear. The V gene lost 0 bases and the J gene lost 6 bases, with 9 bases spanning the gap. The V gene's germline CDR1 is ENHRY and CDR2 SYGVKD. This CDR3 has 15 amino acids. The CDR3 here is CAISESLQANSPLHF. The CDR3 DNA is TGTGCCATCAGTGAGTCGTTGCAGGCTAATTCACCCCTCCACTTT.

This clone occurred once. The chain links TRBV7-2 to TRBJ2-1, with 10 bases matching TRBD2. The CDR3 has 15 amino acids. Trimming cost V 5 bases and J 9 bases; bases outside gene matches: 10. The germline V gene has CDR1 SGHTA and CDR2 FQGNSA. The CDR3 region has the DNA TGTGCCAGCAGCGGAAGCGGGGGGGCCGCATCTGAGCAGTTCTTC. Translation: CASSGSGGAASEQFF.

The V call is TRBV7-9, the J call TRBJ2-3; D is perhaps TRBD2 (6 bases). This CDR3 region has 16 residues. Germline CDR1 SEHNR, CDR2 FQNEAQ (reference sequence). The V and J ends lost 2 bases and 0 bases respectively, with 12 bases between them. CDR3 residues: CASSLNLAPSTDTQYF. The CDR3 DNA reads as TGTGCCAGCAGCTTAAACCTAGCGCCTAGCACAGATACGCAGTATTTT.

The V and J genes are TRBV2 and TRBJ1-1; 7 bases map to TRBD1. From germline, CDR1 is SNHLY and CDR2 FYNNEI. The V gene end was trimmed by 7 bases and the J gene end by 0 bases; junction bases not matched to a gene: 2. This CDR3 spans 13 amino acids. CDR3 sequence: CASTGTVNTEAFF. CDR3 DNA sequence: TGTGCCAGCACCGGGACAGTGAACACTGAAGCTTTCTTT.

V usage is TRBV10-3 and J usage is TRBJ1-1; TRBD1 might be the D (6 bases). In germline, CDR1 is ENHRY, CDR2 SYGVKD. The CDR3 loop spans 14 amino acids. Between the trimmed V and J ends, which lost 7 bases and 0 bases, there was a span of 12 bases. The CDR3 nucleotides read TGTGCCATCAAGGGGGGGGGAATGAACACTGAAGCTTTCTTT. This gives the protein CAIKGGGMNTEAFF.

V and J are TRBV5-5 and TRBJ2-7; D assignment may be TRBD1 or TRBD2 (6 bases each). This CDR3 has 15 amino acids. Trimming took off 4 bases at V and 0 bases at J, with 14 bases between the two ends. CDR1 and CDR2 from the germline V gene are SGHKS and YYEKEE (reference sequence). This CDR3 is CASSGGGPASYEQYF. Written as DNA, the CDR3 is TGTGCCAGCAGCGGAGGGGGTCCTGCCTCCTACGAGCAGTACTTC.

This chain joins TRBV19 and TRBJ2-1, with no clear D. Germline loops: CDR1 LNHDA, CDR2 SQIVND (reference sequence). Trimming took 0 bases from V and 4 from J, leaving 10 bases between them. The CDR3 sequence is 15 residues long. The CDR3 DNA sequence: TGTGCCAGTAGTATAGAGGCGACGTTGTACAATGAGCAGTTCTTC. Its translation is CASSIEATLYNEQFF.

The V call is TRBV6-5, the J call TRBJ2-2; D remains ambiguous. Germline loops: CDR1 MNHEY, CDR2 SVGAGI. The CDR3 length is 15 residues. Between the trimmed V and J ends, which lost 0 bases and 3 bases, there was a span of 8 bases. The CDR3 region has the DNA TGTGCCAGCAGTTACTCGGTAGGGCACACCGGGGAGCTGTTTTTT. Amino acid sequence: CASSYSVGHTGELFF.

This clone occurred once. The chain is built from TRBV4-3 and TRBJ2-7, with TRBD1 as a possible D gene (5 bases). V was shortened by 4 bases and J by 2 bases, with 9 bases between the two germline ends. The CDR3 covers 13 residues. The V gene's germline CDR1 is LGHNA and CDR2 YSLEER. The CDR3 DNA reads as TGCGCCAGCAGCCCCAAGACAGCCTACGAGCAGTACTTC. Its protein product is CASSPKTAYEQYF.

The chain couples TRBV9 to TRBJ2-1; 16 bases align to TRBD2. The germline gives CDR1 SGDLS, CDR2 YYNGEE. Losses at the gene ends were 3 bases for V and 4 bases for J; bases not matched to a gene: 7. The CDR3 extends over 18 amino acids. The CDR3 loop reads CASSAGTSGGAVYNEQFF. The CDR3 nucleotides are TGTGCCAGCAGCGCAGGGACTAGCGGGGGGGCCGTGTACAATGAGCAGTTCTTC.

This clone has just one count. Other DNA variants within this sample encode the same CDR3. The chain is built from TRBV7-9 and TRBJ1-2; 7 bases are shared with TRBD1. Germline V gene sequence: CDR1 SEHNR, CDR2 FQNEAQ (reference sequence). This CDR3 has 12 amino acids. Germline trimming cut 8 bases from V and 2 bases from J; bases unmatched to any gene: 2. The CDR3: CASGQANYGYTF. Here the CDR3 DNA reads TGTGCCAGCGGACAGGCGAACTATGGCTACACCTTC.

This clone appeared a single time. The chain has TRBV5-1 and TRBJ1-1, with a weak D call TRBD1 (6 bases). The CDR3 length is 14 residues. Germline CDR1 and CDR2: SGHRS and YFSETQ. V dropped 2 bases and J dropped 8 bases, with 16 bases sitting between them. The CDR3 coding sequence is TGCGCCAGCAGCTTTTTGGGGGCTGGAGGCGAAGCTTTCTTT. Translated: CASSFLGAGGEAFF.

The chain employs TRBV28 and TRBJ1-5; TRBD1 agrees at 8 bases. V trimming: 2 bases; J trimming: 4 bases; junction bases outside the gene matches: 1. The CDR3 is 14 residues long. Germline values: CDR1 MDHEN, CDR2 SYDVKM. CDR3 DNA sequence: TGTGCCAGCAGTTTAACAGGGGGGAATCAGCCCCAGCATTTT. This gives the protein CASSLTGGNQPQHF.

V is TRBV2 and J is TRBJ2-1; no reliable D call. The germline V and J ends were trimmed by 9 bases and 8 bases, with 8 bases remaining between them. This CDR3 is 10 amino acids long. Germline V gives CDR1 SNHLY, CDR2 FYNNEI. DNA for the CDR3: TGTGCCAGTTTAGTAGATGAGCAGTTCTTC. As protein: CASLVDEQFF.

The chain employs TRBV5-4 and TRBJ2-1; D perhaps matches TRBD2 (6 bases). This CDR3 has 13 amino acids. Trimming shortened V by 4 bases and J by 4 bases, and 9 bases separated the two germline ends. Per germline, CDR1 SGHNT and CDR2 YYREEE (reference sequence). This CDR3 is CASSPGLYNEQFF. The CDR3 DNA reads TGTGCCAGCAGCCCCGGACTATACAATGAGCAGTTCTTC. Full variable domain (outside the CDR3, taken from reference TRBV5-4 and TRBJ2-1): ETGVTQSPTHLIKTRGQQVTLRCSSQSGHNTVSWYQQALGQGPQFIFQYYREEENGRGNFPPRFSGLQFPNYSSELNVNALELDDSALYLCASSPGLYNEQFFGPGTRLTVL.

The chain couples TRBV4-3 to TRBJ2-5; 7 nucleotides line up with TRBD2. CDR3 length: 15 amino acids. Trimming cost V 0 bases and J 2 bases; bases outside gene matches: 3. The germline V gene has CDR1 LGHNA and CDR2 YSLEER. CDR3 sequence: CASSQEPAGQETQYF. CDR3 DNA: TGCGCCAGCAGCCAAGAGCCAGCGGGGCAAGAGACCCAGTACTTC.

This clone occurred a few times. The chain carries TRBV7-9 and TRBJ2-4, with 12 bases matching TRBD2. Germline lookup yields CDR1 SEHNR and CDR2 FQNEAQ (reference sequence). The CDR3 is made up of 18 amino acids. V shed 4 bases, J shed 0 bases, and the junction held 7 bases outside the gene matches. In DNA, the CDR3 is TGTGCCAGCAGCTCAACCGGACTAGCGGGGCCAGCCAAAAACATTCAGTACTTC. This encodes CASSSTGLAGPAKNIQYF.

The chain couples TRBV7-2 to TRBJ2-1, with 13 positions matching TRBD2. Trimming took 3 bases from V and 9 from J; bases not matched to a gene: 2. Germline lookup yields CDR1 SGHTA and CDR2 FQGNSA. This CDR3 is built from 14 residues. The CDR3 spells CASSFGLAGAEQFF. CDR3 coding DNA: TGTGCCAGCAGCTTCGGACTAGCGGGAGCTGAGCAGTTCTTC.

This clone was counted once. The chain recombines TRBV7-2 with TRBJ1-6, with D possibly TRBD1 on 6 matching bases. Per the germline V gene, CDR1 is SGHTA and CDR2 is FQGNSA. Trimming cost V 2 bases and J 9 bases, with 17 bases left between them. CDR3 length: 16 amino acids. CDR3 protein: CASSLTQGWASSPLHF. The DNA of the CDR3 is TGTGCCAGCAGCTTAACACAGGGATGGGCAAGTTCACCCCTCCACTTT.

The chain combines TRBV4-3 with TRBJ1-2; no reliable D call. CDR3 length: 15 residues. The V gene's germline CDR1 is LGHNA and CDR2 YSLEER. The V end lost 4 bases, the J end lost 8 bases, and 20 bases lay between the germline ends. In nucleotides, the CDR3 is TGCGCCAGCAGCCTCGCGCTAGGTACGAGGAGGGGCTACACCTTC. Protein: CASSLALGTRRGYTF.

The chain has TRBV2 and TRBJ1-3; D may be TRBD1 (5 bases). The V end lost 6 bases, the J end lost 0 bases, and 9 bases lay between the germline ends. CDR1 and CDR2 (germline): SNHLY, FYNNEI. The CDR3 runs 14 residues. CDR3 bases: TGTGCCAGCAGGGAGACAGCCTCTGGAAACACCATATATTTT. Protein product: CASRETASGNTIYF.

The rearrangement links TRBV7-2 to TRBJ2-4, with D unclear. Trimming removed 5 bases from V and 7 bases from J, with 18 bases in between. Germline V gives CDR1 SGHTA, CDR2 FQGNSA. The CDR3 length is 15 residues. The CDR3 is CASSRGRTEGNIQYF. The CDR3 DNA is TGTGCCAGCAGCCGTGGAAGGACCGAAGGGAACATTCAGTACTTC.

This clone was counted a few times. V gene TRBV7-9 combines with J gene TRBJ2-7, with 12 bases lining up with TRBD1. Germline V lookup: CDR1 SEHNR, CDR2 FQNEAQ (reference sequence). Losses at the gene ends were 4 bases for V and 5 bases for J; bases not matched to a gene: 3. This CDR3 region has 14 residues. In nucleotides, the CDR3 is TGTGCCAGCAGCTCCAGGGACAGGGGGCACGAGCAGTACTTC. As protein: CASSSRDRGHEQYF.

The chain joins TRBV27 to TRBJ1-3; D ambiguous. V shed 5 bases and J shed 4 bases, with 18 bases lying between them. CDR1 MNHEY and CDR2 SMNVEV come from the germline V gene (reference sequence). The CDR3 covers 16 residues. The CDR3 bases are TGTGCCAGCAGTAAAAAAGGGCTCGGGCCGGGAAACACCATATATTTT. This translates into CASSKKGLGPGNTIYF.

The rearrangement uses TRBV7-2 and TRBJ2-2; D possibly corresponds to TRBD2 (5 bases). This CDR3 region has 16 residues. V shed 5 bases and J shed 4 bases, with 17 bases lying between them. Germline CDR1 is SGHTA and CDR2 is FQGNSA. The CDR3 region is CASSPPEGGITGELFF. The CDR3, as DNA: TGTGCCAGCAGCCCCCCCGAAGGAGGAATCACCGGGGAGCTGTTTTTT.

This clone was seen a few times. The chain recombines TRBV10-2 with TRBJ2-7; D might be TRBD2 (6 bases). This CDR3 has 14 residues. Germline V gene data show CDR1 as WSHSY and CDR2 as SAAADI. Trimming shortened V by 5 bases and J by 3 bases, and 14 bases separated the two germline ends. This chain's CDR3 is CASSLTRSLYEQYF. CDR3 nucleotides: TGCGCCAGCAGTCTGACTAGGAGCCTCTACGAGCAGTACTTC.

This clone appeared once. The chain has TRBV2 and TRBJ2-6; 8 bases are shared with TRBD2. The junction had 8 bases not matched to a gene; V was cut back by 7 bases and J by 0 bases. Germline V gene sequence: CDR1 SNHLY, CDR2 FYNNEI. The CDR3 spans 17 residues. This chain's CDR3 is CASTETRGDSGANVLTF. The CDR3 nucleotides read TGTGCCAGCACGGAAACGCGGGGGGACTCTGGGGCCAACGTCCTGACTTTC.

The V call is TRBV6-5, the J call TRBJ1-2; D not certain. CDR1 and CDR2 from the germline V gene are MNHEY and SVGAGI. Trimming took off 6 bases at V and 8 bases at J, with 13 bases between the two ends. The CDR3 length is 12 residues. The CDR3 spells CASSAEKYGYTF. DNA of the CDR3: TGTGCCAGCAGCGCGGAGAAATACGGCTACACCTTC.

The rearrangement joins TRBV6-5 to TRBJ2-2, with 10 bases lining up with TRBD1. V shed 7 bases, J shed 7 bases, and the junction held 6 bases outside the gene matches. The CDR3 runs to 14 residues. The germline V gene has CDR1 MNHEY and CDR2 SVGAGI. The CDR3, as DNA: TGTGCCAGCATCGCGGACAGGGGGTTCGGGGAGCTGTTTTTT. Its protein is CASIADRGFGELFF.

The gene calls are TRBV4-1 and TRBJ2-7; 9 bases agree with TRBD1. This CDR3 is 15 amino acids long. V was clipped by 3 bases and J by 7 bases; unmatched bases: 10. Looked up from germline, CDR1 is MGHRA and CDR2 is YSYEKL. This chain's CDR3 is CASSHPGQGRGEQYF. CDR3 in DNA: TGCGCCAGCAGCCACCCCGGACAGGGGAGAGGTGAGCAGTACTTC.